The source of this TCR beta chain is a study of T cells in narcolepsy. Here immunoSEQ multiplex PCR was the method, and the copy in TCRdb shows in-frame clones only, minus some. The sample lists some 30,000 clones; over 75% were seen once. Broader study findings: Autoreactive clonotypes reportedly recurred in blood of same and different patients, not controls.

Concerning this clone: Its antigen remains unidentified.

V lost 5 bases, J lost 7 bases, and 15 bases lay in between. From germline, CDR1 is SGHVS and CDR2 FNYEAQ. The CDR3 runs to 15 residues. The chain is built from TRBV7-6 and TRBJ1-6; D perhaps matches TRBD1 (6 bases). Sequences were obtained from memory (CD45RA-) CD4+ T cells from blood. This TCR derives from a human donor in good health. The CDR3 loop reads CASSPDQGTNSPLHF. Written as DNA, the CDR3 is TGTGCCAGCAGCCCAGACCAGGGGACCAATTCACCCCTCCACTTT.